Listed here are 4 T cell receptor beta chains from one sample, sequenced in a study of OX40 agonist ivuxolimab in advanced cancers. TCRdb keeps only in-frame clones here, not all; method: immunoSEQ multiplex PCR. The table has approximately 70,000 clones, 86% seen once; the top ten hold less than 8%. Sequencing used CD4+ or CD8+ T cells sorted from blood, obtained in a trial of the OX40 agonist ivuxolimab. The receptors were sampled from an adult with an advanced solid tumor such as melanoma, head and neck, liver or kidney cancer.

This clone was counted once. The chain carries TRBV6-4 and TRBJ1-2; 9 bases map to TRBD1. V gave up 2 bases and J gave up 8 bases; unmatched junction bases: 6. The CDR3 contains 14 residues. Germline V CDR1 and CDR2: MRHNA, SNTAGT. CDR3 protein: CASSDHGTGSGYTF. CDR3 bases: TGTGCCAGCAGTGACCACGGGACAGGGAGCGGCTACACCTTC.

The chain couples TRBV4-2 to TRBJ2-3, with 8 bases lining up with TRBD2. This CDR3 spans 16 amino acids. V shed 4 bases and J 2 bases; nucleotides not matched to a gene: 8. Germline V CDR1 and CDR2: LGHNA, YNFKEQ. CDR3 DNA: TGTGCCAGCAGCCTTTACGGGGGGGGAGACACAGATACGCAGTATTTT. Amino acids: CASSLYGGGDTDTQYF.

The chain carries TRBV6-5 and TRBJ2-5; D gene unclear. Per the germline V gene, CDR1 is MNHEY and CDR2 is SVGAGI. The CDR3 length is 13 residues. V gave up 0 bases and J gave up 6 bases, with 8 bases separating them. CDR3 in amino acids: CASSYSHGKTQYF. CDR3 in DNA: TGTGCCAGCAGTTACTCCCATGGGAAGACCCAGTACTTC.

J is TRBJ1-2 and V is TRBV4-1; D gene unclear. There are 17 residues in the CDR3. Trimming removed 0 bases from V and 4 bases from J, with 18 bases in between. Germline CDR1 MGHRA, CDR2 YSYEKL. CDR3 sequence (DNA): TGCGCCAGCAGCCAAGACTCAATAGGAGGCGGACGCTATGGCTACACCTTC. Protein: CASSQDSIGGGRYGYTF.